A selection of T cell receptor beta chains follows, all from one sample in a study of PD-1 blockade in mismatch repair-deficient tumors. The data were produced by immunoSEQ multiplex PCR, yet TCRdb's version contains in-frame clones alone and is incomplete. The data hold 15,000 to 20,000 clones, with roughly 80% observed a single time. The specimen comprised PBMCs, sampled before pembrolizumab treatment. The receptors were sampled from an adult with mismatch repair-deficient cancer. CDR3s include the opening cysteine and the closing phenylalanine or tryptophan. The order of the fields is CDR3 length, J gene, V gene, D gene, CDR3 protein, CDR3 DNA. D genes are given only for firm matches.

>13|TRBJ1-2|TRBV10-3|.
CAISESRAASYTF
TGTGCCATCAGTGAGTCGAGGGCAGCCAGCTACACCTTC
>13|TRBJ1-2|TRBV11-2|.
CASSLTGTGGYTF
TGTGCCAGCAGCTTAACAGGGACTGGTGGCTACACCTTC
>17|TRBJ2-7|TRBV28|TRBD2
CASSLKLRLAGGKEQYF
TGTGCCAGCAGTTTAAAGTTAAGACTAGCGGGAGGGAAAGAGCAGTACTTC
>15|TRBJ2-1|TRBV19|TRBD2
CASSTASGSFNEQFF
TGTGCCAGTAGTACAGCTAGCGGGAGTTTCAATGAGCAGTTCTTC
>18|TRBJ1-2|TRBV25-1|.
CASSDLRSPGSVWDGYTF
TGTGCCAGCAGTGACCTAAGGTCACCCGGTTCCGTTTGGGATGGCTACACCTTC
>14|TRBJ2-7|TRBV5-5|.
CASSLGAGAYEQYF
TGTGCCAGCAGCTTGGGTGCAGGGGCCTACGAGCAGTACTTC
>15|TRBJ2-2|TRBV6-1|.
CASSEATRNTGELFF
TGTGCCAGCAGTGAGGCGACACGGAACACCGGGGAGCTGTTTTTT
>13|TRBJ2-3|TRBV19|.
CASSIQSTDTQYF
TGTGCCAGTAGTATACAGAGCACAGATACGCAGTATTTT
>17|TRBJ1-5|TRBV2|.
CASSEGGGGVGNQPQHF
TGTGCCAGCAGTGAGGGGGGTGGAGGGGTGGGCAATCAGCCCCAGCATTTT
>16|TRBJ1-2|TRBV6-5|.
CASSYSQGHAGYGYTF
TGTGCCAGCAGTTACTCCCAGGGTCACGCAGGCTATGGCTACACCTTC
>17|TRBJ1-5|TRBV21-1|.
CASSKVVGLYSNQPQHF
TGTGCCAGCAGCAAAGTCGTCGGACTGTATAGCAATCAGCCCCAGCATTTT
>14|TRBJ2-2|TRBV4-1|.
CASSQAKIPGELFF
TGCGCCAGCAGCCAAGCCAAAATCCCCGGGGAGCTGTTTTTT
>16|TRBJ2-2|TRBV5-1|TRBD1
CASSLGQGGRTGELFF
TGCGCCAGCAGCTTGGGACAGGGGGGTCGCACCGGGGAGCTGTTTTTT
>15|TRBJ1-4|TRBV7-9|.
CASSARGRESEKLFF
TGTGCCAGCAGCGCCCGGGGTCGGGAAAGTGAAAAACTGTTTTTT
>14|TRBJ2-7|TRBV25-1|TRBD2
CASATSGRTYEQYF
TGTGCCTCCGCCACTAGCGGGCGAACCTACGAGCAGTACTTC
>15|TRBJ2-1|TRBV12-5|.
CASGFHSGVLNEQFF
TGTGCTAGTGGTTTCCATAGCGGAGTCCTCAATGAGCAGTTCTTC
>16|TRBJ1-1|TRBV13|.
CASRLWGSSSNTEAFF
TGTGCCAGCAGATTATGGGGGTCTTCCAGTAACACTGAAGCTTTCTTT